Listed below are T cell receptor beta chains from one sample, sequenced in a study of T-cell memory formation after mild COVID-19. Via MiXCR, TCRdb re-called the 5' RACE reads, giving one row per CDR3 protein. The table lists 30,000 to 50,000 distinct CDR3 sequences, about 6.7% of them singletons. The sequenced sample consisted of PBMCs or a T cell subset sorted from them (not recorded which). Source of these receptors: an adult who had mild COVID-19 (a few samples of this study predate the infection). Cell type and time point are not known. CDR3s include the opening cysteine and the closing phenylalanine or tryptophan. The D gene is left open where the match is weak. Size is stated for part of the rows, as once, few or many counts, or as a class when the clone is expanded.

j_gene: TRBJ2-1
v_gene: TRBV7-2
abundance: many
d_gene: TRBD2
CDR3nt: TGTGCCAGCAGCTTATCTAGCGGGAGGAGAAATGAGCAGTTCTTC
CDR3aa: CASSLSSGRRNEQFF

j_gene: TRBJ2-1
v_gene: TRBV4-3
abundance: many
d_gene: -
CDR3nt: TGCGCCAGCAGCCTCCAGACGAGCTCCTACAATGAGCAGTTCTTC
CDR3aa: CASSLQTSSYNEQFF

j_gene: TRBJ2-1
v_gene: TRBV4-2
abundance: -
d_gene: -
CDR3nt: TGTGCCAGCAGCCAAGATGAGTACAATGAGCAGTTCTTC
CDR3aa: CASSQDEYNEQFF

j_gene: TRBJ2-7
v_gene: TRBV5-1
abundance: medium-sized
d_gene: TRBD1
CDR3nt: TGCGCCAGCAGCTCCGGGACAGGGGCCTACGAGCAGTACTTC
CDR3aa: CASSSGTGAYEQYF

j_gene: TRBJ1-4
v_gene: TRBV5-5
abundance: few
d_gene: -
CDR3nt: TGTGCCAGCAGCTGGGGTGCCGGAAATGAAAAACTGTTTTTT
CDR3aa: CASSWGAGNEKLFF

j_gene: TRBJ2-3
v_gene: TRBV7-9
abundance: many
d_gene: -
CDR3nt: TGTGCCAGCAGCGAAGGGTTCCTAGATACGCAGTATTTT
CDR3aa: CASSEGFLDTQYF

j_gene: TRBJ1-4
v_gene: TRBV9
abundance: -
d_gene: -
CDR3nt: TGTGCCAGCAGCGTGACCGTTGCAACTAATGAAAAACTGTTTTTT
CDR3aa: CASSVTVATNEKLFF

j_gene: TRBJ2-5
v_gene: TRBV20-1
abundance: few
d_gene: TRBD1
CDR3nt: TGCAGTGGGCTCTGGGGAAGGGGGCCAGAGACCCAGTACTTC
CDR3aa: CSGLWGRGPETQYF

j_gene: TRBJ2-7
v_gene: TRBV7-2
abundance: many
d_gene: -
CDR3nt: TGTGCCAGCAGCTTAATCAGGGGGGGCGGCGAGCAGTACTTC
CDR3aa: CASSLIRGGGEQYF

j_gene: TRBJ2-1
v_gene: TRBV20-1
abundance: many
d_gene: TRBD2
CDR3nt: TGCAGTGCTAGAGAGGCGGGGAGGGCCAACGATGAGCAGTTCTTC
CDR3aa: CSAREAGRANDEQFF

j_gene: TRBJ2-1
v_gene: TRBV10-3
abundance: few
d_gene: -
CDR3nt: TGTGCCATCAGTCGGAGCGATGAGCAGTTCTTC
CDR3aa: CAISRSDEQFF

j_gene: TRBJ2-1
v_gene: TRBV20-1
abundance: -
d_gene: -
CDR3nt: TGCAGTGCTAGGCAATCGGGGCAGGGACACTCCTACAATGAGCAGTTCTTC
CDR3aa: CSARQSGQGHSYNEQFF

j_gene: TRBJ2-7
v_gene: TRBV11-3
abundance: few
d_gene: -
CDR3nt: TGTGCCAGCAGCCCCGGGACTGACGCCTACGAGCAGTACTTC
CDR3aa: CASSPGTDAYEQYF

j_gene: TRBJ2-2
v_gene: TRBV24-1
abundance: many
d_gene: -
CDR3nt: TGTGCCACCAGTGATCCCAGCCCGGCGGGATTCGACACCGGGGAGCTGTTTTTT
CDR3aa: CATSDPSPAGFDTGELFF

j_gene: TRBJ2-4
v_gene: TRBV12-3/TRBV12-4
abundance: medium-sized
d_gene: -
CDR3nt: TGTGCCAGCAGTCCCCAAAGAGGACAGTCAGGCGGCATTCAGTACTTC
CDR3aa: CASSPQRGQSGGIQYF

j_gene: TRBJ2-5
v_gene: TRBV7-9
abundance: many
d_gene: -
CDR3nt: TGTGCCAGCAGCCGAGAGGGAGAGACCCAGTACTTC
CDR3aa: CASSREGETQYF

j_gene: TRBJ2-7
v_gene: TRBV5-1
abundance: many
d_gene: -
CDR3nt: TGCGCCAGTAAGACGGTCTTCTCCTACGAGCAGTACTTC
CDR3aa: CASKTVFSYEQYF

j_gene: TRBJ1-5
v_gene: TRBV9
abundance: few
d_gene: -
CDR3nt: TGTGCCAGCAGCGTAGACGGGAATAGCAATCAGCCCCAGCATTTT
CDR3aa: CASSVDGNSNQPQHF

j_gene: TRBJ2-1
v_gene: TRBV20-1
abundance: -
d_gene: -
CDR3nt: TGCAGTCTCCGTAGCGATTCCCCTCTCAATGAGCAGTTCTTC
CDR3aa: CSLRSDSPLNEQFF

j_gene: TRBJ1-1
v_gene: TRBV29-1
abundance: -
d_gene: -
CDR3nt: TGCAGCGGGTCGGGACTGAACACTGAAGCTTTCTTT
CDR3aa: CSGSGLNTEAFF

j_gene: TRBJ1-6
v_gene: TRBV4-1
abundance: few
d_gene: TRBD1
CDR3nt: TGCGCCAGCAGCCAAGACGGGACAGGGGATTCACCCCTCCACTTT
CDR3aa: CASSQDGTGDSPLHF

j_gene: TRBJ2-7
v_gene: TRBV10-3
abundance: -
d_gene: -
CDR3nt: TGTGCCATTTCCGAGGGCGGCTACGAGCAGTACTTC
CDR3aa: CAISEGGYEQYF

j_gene: TRBJ2-5
v_gene: TRBV7-8
abundance: few
d_gene: TRBD2
CDR3nt: TGTGCCAGCAGCTCGACAGCCTGGCGGGAGGGCCGTGAGACCCAGTACTTC
CDR3aa: CASSSTAWREGRETQYF

j_gene: TRBJ1-4
v_gene: TRBV12-3/TRBV12-4
abundance: -
d_gene: -
CDR3nt: TGTGCCAGCAGACTCAGCGGGGGCGGTGAAAAACTGTTTTTT
CDR3aa: CASRLSGGGEKLFF

j_gene: TRBJ1-2
v_gene: TRBV5-1
abundance: many
d_gene: TRBD1
CDR3nt: TGCGCCAGCAGCTCCCCCGGGACAGGCAACGGTGGTGGCTACACCTTC
CDR3aa: CASSSPGTGNGGGYTF

j_gene: TRBJ1-2
v_gene: TRBV9
abundance: few
d_gene: TRBD1
CDR3nt: TGTGCCAGCAGCATCCGGGACAGGGGCGGCTATGGCTACACCTTC
CDR3aa: CASSIRDRGGYGYTF

j_gene: TRBJ2-3
v_gene: TRBV7-2
abundance: many
d_gene: -
CDR3nt: TGTGCCAGCAGCTTGGATAGCGGCACAGATACGCAGTATTTT
CDR3aa: CASSLDSGTDTQYF

j_gene: TRBJ2-7
v_gene: TRBV9
abundance: -
d_gene: TRBD1
CDR3nt: TGTGCCAGCAGCGAGGGGGACAGCGGCCCCTACGAGCAGTACTTC
CDR3aa: CASSEGDSGPYEQYF

j_gene: TRBJ1-1
v_gene: TRBV4-2
abundance: few
d_gene: -
CDR3nt: TGTGCCAGCAGCCAGGACACGAACACTGAAGCTTTCTTT
CDR3aa: CASSQDTNTEAFF

j_gene: TRBJ2-3
v_gene: TRBV7-3
abundance: many
d_gene: TRBD1
CDR3nt: TGTGCCAGCAGCTTAAACAGGGGACCAGATACGCAGTATTTT
CDR3aa: CASSLNRGPDTQYF

j_gene: TRBJ1-2
v_gene: TRBV9
abundance: -
d_gene: -
CDR3nt: TGTGCCAGCAGCGTAGGCCCGGGACGGAACTATGGCTACACCTTC
CDR3aa: CASSVGPGRNYGYTF

j_gene: TRBJ2-7
v_gene: TRBV10-3
abundance: many
d_gene: -
CDR3nt: TGTGCCATCAAGGGGGAGGTTTTCTCCTACGAGCAGTACTTC
CDR3aa: CAIKGEVFSYEQYF

j_gene: TRBJ2-7
v_gene: TRBV12-3/TRBV12-4
abundance: many
d_gene: TRBD2
CDR3nt: TGTGCCAGCAGTTTGACTTTTAGCGGGGGGAACGAGCAGTACTTC
CDR3aa: CASSLTFSGGNEQYF

j_gene: TRBJ1-3
v_gene: TRBV12-3/TRBV12-4
abundance: -
d_gene: TRBD1
CDR3nt: TGTGCCAGCAGTTTAGAGGGGACAGGGGGAAACACCATATATTTT
CDR3aa: CASSLEGTGGNTIYF

j_gene: TRBJ1-1
v_gene: TRBV6-6
abundance: -
d_gene: -
CDR3nt: TGTGCCAGCAGGTTCGACACTGAAGCTTTCTTT
CDR3aa: CASRFDTEAFF

j_gene: TRBJ2-7
v_gene: TRBV29-1
abundance: many
d_gene: -
CDR3nt: TGCAGCGTAGGAGATCCCTACGAGCAGTACTTC
CDR3aa: CSVGDPYEQYF

j_gene: TRBJ1-5
v_gene: TRBV4-1
abundance: many
d_gene: -
CDR3nt: TGCGCCAGCAGCCGCTCTCCAGGGGTCTATCAGCCCCAGCATTTT
CDR3aa: CASSRSPGVYQPQHF

j_gene: TRBJ2-5
v_gene: TRBV6-2/TRBV6-3
abundance: many
d_gene: TRBD2
CDR3nt: TGTGCCAGCAGCCACGGACTAGCGGGAGGTATAGAGACCCAGTACTTC
CDR3aa: CASSHGLAGGIETQYF

j_gene: TRBJ1-1
v_gene: TRBV5-1
abundance: many
d_gene: TRBD1
CDR3nt: TGCGCCAGCAGCTTGGATGGGGCAGGGGGCACTGAAGCTTTCTTT
CDR3aa: CASSLDGAGGTEAFF

j_gene: TRBJ2-2
v_gene: TRBV30
abundance: -
d_gene: -
CDR3nt: TGTGCCTGGAGCCAGGGGGGGACCGGGGAGCTGTTTTTT
CDR3aa: CAWSQGGTGELFF

j_gene: TRBJ2-2
v_gene: TRBV20-1
abundance: many
d_gene: -
CDR3nt: TGCAGTGCCCCCAGTGTCCTGCGAACCGGGGAGCTGTTTTTT
CDR3aa: CSAPSVLRTGELFF

j_gene: TRBJ2-6
v_gene: TRBV12-3/TRBV12-4
abundance: few
d_gene: TRBD1
CDR3nt: TGTGCCAGCAGTTCGACAGGGGGCAGTAGTGGGGCCAACGTCCTGACTTTC
CDR3aa: CASSSTGGSSGANVLTF

j_gene: TRBJ1-1
v_gene: TRBV2
abundance: few
d_gene: -
CDR3nt: TGTGCCAGCATTAGGCGGGGCGTTGGAACTGAAGCTTTCTTT
CDR3aa: CASIRRGVGTEAFF